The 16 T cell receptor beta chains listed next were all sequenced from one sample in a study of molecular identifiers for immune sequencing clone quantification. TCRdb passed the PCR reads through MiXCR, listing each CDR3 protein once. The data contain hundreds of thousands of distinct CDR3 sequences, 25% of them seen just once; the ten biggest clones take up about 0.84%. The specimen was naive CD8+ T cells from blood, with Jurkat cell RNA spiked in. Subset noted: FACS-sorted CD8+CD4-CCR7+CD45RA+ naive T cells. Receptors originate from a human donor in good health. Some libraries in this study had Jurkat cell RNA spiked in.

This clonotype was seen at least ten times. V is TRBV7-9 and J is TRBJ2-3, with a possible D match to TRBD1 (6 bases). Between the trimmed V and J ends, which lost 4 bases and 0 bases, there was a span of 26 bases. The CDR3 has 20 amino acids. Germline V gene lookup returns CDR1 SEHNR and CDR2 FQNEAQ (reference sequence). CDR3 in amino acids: CASSSPPTGEGGPSTDTQYF. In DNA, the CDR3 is TGTGCCAGCAGCTCCCCACCCACCGGGGAAGGGGGACCTAGCACAGATACGCAGTATTTT. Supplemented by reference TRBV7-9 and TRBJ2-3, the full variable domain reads DTGVSQNPRHKITKRGQNVTFRCDPISEHNRLYWYRQTLGQGPEFLTYFQNEAQLEKSRLLSDRFSAERPKGSFSTLEIQRTEQGDSAMYLCASSSPPTGEGGPSTDTQYFGPGTRLTVL.

CDR3 sequence (DNA): TGTGCCAGCAACCCGCTGGTCGGAGCGGAGCAGTACTTC. Residues: CASNPLVGAEQYF. The V and J genes are TRBV6-2 or TRBV6-3 and TRBJ2-7; D remains ambiguous. V gave up 7 bases and J gave up 7 bases, with 17 bases separating them. Germline loops: CDR1 MNHEY, CDR2 SVGEGT. The CDR3 length is 13 residues.

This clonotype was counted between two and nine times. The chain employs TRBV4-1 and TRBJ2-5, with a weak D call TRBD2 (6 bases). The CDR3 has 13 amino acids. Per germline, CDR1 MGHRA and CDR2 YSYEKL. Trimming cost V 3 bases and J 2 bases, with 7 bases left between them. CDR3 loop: CASSHGLQETQYF. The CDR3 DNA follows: TGCGCCAGCAGCCACGGACTACAAGAGACCCAGTACTTC.

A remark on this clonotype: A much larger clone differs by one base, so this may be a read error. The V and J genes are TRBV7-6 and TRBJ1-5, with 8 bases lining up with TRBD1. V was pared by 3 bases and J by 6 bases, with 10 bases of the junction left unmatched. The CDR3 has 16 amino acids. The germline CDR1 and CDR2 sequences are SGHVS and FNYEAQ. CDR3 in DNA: TGTGCCAGCAGCTTTGGACAGGGTATATCGGGTCAGCCCCAGCATTTT. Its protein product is CASSFGQGISGQPQHF.

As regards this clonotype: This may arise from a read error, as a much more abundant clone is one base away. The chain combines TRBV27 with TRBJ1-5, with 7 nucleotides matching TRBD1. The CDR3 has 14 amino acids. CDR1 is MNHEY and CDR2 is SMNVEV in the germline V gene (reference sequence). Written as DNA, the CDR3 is TGTGCCAGCAGTTTAGCCCAGAAGGGACAGCGCCAGCATTTT. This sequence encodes CASSLAQKGQRQHF.

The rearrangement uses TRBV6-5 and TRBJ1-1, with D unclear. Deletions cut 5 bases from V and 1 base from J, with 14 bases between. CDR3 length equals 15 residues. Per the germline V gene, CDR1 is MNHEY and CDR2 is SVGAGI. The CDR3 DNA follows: TGTGCCAGCAGTCTCATGGCCGAGGGGAACACTGAAGCTTTCTTT. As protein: CASSLMAEGNTEAFF.

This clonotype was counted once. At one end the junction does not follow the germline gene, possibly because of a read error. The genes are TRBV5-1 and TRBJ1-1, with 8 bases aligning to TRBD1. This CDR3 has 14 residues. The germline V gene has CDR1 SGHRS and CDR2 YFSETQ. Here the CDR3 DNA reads TGCGCGAGCAGCTTGCTGGGACAGGAGATAGACGCTTTCTTT. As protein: CASSLLGQEIDAFF.

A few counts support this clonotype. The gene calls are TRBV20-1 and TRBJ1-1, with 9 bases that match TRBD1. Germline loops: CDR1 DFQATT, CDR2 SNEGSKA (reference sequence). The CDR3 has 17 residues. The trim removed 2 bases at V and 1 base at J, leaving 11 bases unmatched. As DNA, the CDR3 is TGCAGTGCTAGATCTTATACAGGGGGCGATTGGAACACTGAAGCTTTCTTT. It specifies CSARSYTGGDWNTEAFF.

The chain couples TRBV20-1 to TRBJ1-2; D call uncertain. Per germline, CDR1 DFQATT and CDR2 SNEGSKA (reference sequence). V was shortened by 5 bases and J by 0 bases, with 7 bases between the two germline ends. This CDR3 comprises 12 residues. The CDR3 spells CSAGVPNYGYTF. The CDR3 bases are TGCAGTGCTGGCGTACCTAACTATGGCTACACCTTC.

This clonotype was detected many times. The CDR3 DNA reads TGTGCCAGCAGTTTATCCGGAGGCAATCAGCCCCAGCATTTT. Protein: CASSLSGGNQPQHF. The chain combines TRBV27 with TRBJ1-5; D is ambiguous. The germline gives CDR1 MNHEY, CDR2 SMNVEV (reference sequence). Trimming removed 0 bases from V and 2 bases from J, with 5 bases in between. There are 14 residues in the CDR3.

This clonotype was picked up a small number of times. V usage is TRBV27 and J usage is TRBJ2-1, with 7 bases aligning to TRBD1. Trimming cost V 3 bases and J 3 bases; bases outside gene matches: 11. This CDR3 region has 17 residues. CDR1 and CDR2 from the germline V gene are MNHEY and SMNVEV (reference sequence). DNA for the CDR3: TGTGCCAGCAGTTTGCTGGCAGGGGGACCGGGCTACAATGAGCAGTTCTTC. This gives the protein CASSLLAGGPGYNEQFF.

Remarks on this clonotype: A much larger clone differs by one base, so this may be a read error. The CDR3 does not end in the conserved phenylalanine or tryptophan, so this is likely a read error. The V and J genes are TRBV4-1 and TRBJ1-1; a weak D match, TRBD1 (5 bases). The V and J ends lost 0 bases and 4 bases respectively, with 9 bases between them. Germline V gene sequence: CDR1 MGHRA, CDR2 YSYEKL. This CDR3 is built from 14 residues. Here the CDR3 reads CASSQDSTATEAFL. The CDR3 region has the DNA TGCGCCAGCAGCCAAGATTCGACAGCCACTGAAGCTTTCCTT.

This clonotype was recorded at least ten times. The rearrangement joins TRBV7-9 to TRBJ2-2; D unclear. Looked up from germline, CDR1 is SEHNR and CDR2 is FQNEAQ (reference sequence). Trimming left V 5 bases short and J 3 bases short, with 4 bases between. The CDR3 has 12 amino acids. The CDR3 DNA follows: TGTGCCAGCAGCCCGTACACCGGGGAGCTGTTTTTT. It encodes CASSPYTGELFF.

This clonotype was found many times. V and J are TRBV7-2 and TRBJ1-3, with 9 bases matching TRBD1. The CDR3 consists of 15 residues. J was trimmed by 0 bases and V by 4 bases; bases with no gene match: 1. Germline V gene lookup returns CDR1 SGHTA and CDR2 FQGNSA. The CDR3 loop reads CASSSDRGSGNTIYF. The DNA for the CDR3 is TGTGCCAGCAGCTCGGACAGGGGCTCTGGAAACACCATATATTTT.

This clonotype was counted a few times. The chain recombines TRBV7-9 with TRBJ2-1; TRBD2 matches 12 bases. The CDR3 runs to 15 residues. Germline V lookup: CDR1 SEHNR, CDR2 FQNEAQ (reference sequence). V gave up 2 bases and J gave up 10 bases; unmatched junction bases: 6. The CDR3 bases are TGTGCCAGCAGCTTACCTAGCGGGAGGGCCTGGGAGCAGTTCTTC. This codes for CASSLPSGRAWEQFF.

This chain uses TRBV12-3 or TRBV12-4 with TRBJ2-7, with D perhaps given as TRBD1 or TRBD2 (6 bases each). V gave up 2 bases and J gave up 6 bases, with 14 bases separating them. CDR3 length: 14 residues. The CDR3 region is CASSLREQGLEQYF. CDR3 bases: TGTGCCAGCAGTTTAAGGGAACAGGGACTCGAGCAGTACTTC.